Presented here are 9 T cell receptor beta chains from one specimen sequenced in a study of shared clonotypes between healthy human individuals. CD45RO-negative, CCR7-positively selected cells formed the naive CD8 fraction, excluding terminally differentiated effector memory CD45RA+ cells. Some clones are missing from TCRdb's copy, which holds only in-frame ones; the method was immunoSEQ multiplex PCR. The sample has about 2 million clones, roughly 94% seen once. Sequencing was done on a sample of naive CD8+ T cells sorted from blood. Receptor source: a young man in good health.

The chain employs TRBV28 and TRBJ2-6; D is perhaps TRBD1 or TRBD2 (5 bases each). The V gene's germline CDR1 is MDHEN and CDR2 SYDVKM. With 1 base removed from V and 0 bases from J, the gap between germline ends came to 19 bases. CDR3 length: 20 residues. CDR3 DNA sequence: TGTGCCAGCAGTTTATTTGGTAAGGGACCGCCACCCTCTGGGGCCAACGTCCTGACTTTC. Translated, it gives CASSLFGKGPPPSGANVLTF.

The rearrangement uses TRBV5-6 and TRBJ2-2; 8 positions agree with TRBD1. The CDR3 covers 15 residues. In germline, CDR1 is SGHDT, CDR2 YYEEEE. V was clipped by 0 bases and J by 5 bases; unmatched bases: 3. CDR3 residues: CASSLEDRATGELFF. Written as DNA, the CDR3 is TGTGCCAGCAGCTTGGAGGACAGGGCTACCGGGGAGCTGTTTTTT. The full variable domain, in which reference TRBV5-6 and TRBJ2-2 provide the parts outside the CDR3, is DAGVTQSPTHLIKTRGQQVTLRCSPKSGHDTVSWYQQALGQGPQFIFQYYEEEERQRGNFPDRFSGHQFPNYSSELNVNALLLGDSALYLCASSLEDRATGELFFGEGSRLTVL.

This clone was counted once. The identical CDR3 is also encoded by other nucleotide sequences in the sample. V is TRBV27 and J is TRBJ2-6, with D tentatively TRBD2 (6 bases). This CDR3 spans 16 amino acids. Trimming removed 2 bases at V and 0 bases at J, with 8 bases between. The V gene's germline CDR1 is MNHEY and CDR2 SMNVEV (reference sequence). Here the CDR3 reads CASSLAGGSGANVLTF. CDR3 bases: TGTGCCAGCAGTTTAGCCGGGGGCTCTGGGGCCAACGTCCTGACTTTC.

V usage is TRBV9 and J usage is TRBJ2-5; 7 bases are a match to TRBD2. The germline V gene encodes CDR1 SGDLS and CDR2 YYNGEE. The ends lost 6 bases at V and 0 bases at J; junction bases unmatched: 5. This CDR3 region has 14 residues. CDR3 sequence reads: CASTRELYQETQYF. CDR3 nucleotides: TGTGCCAGCACGCGGGAGCTGTACCAAGAGACCCAGTACTTC. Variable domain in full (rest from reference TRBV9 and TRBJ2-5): DSGVTQTPKHLITATGQRVTLRCSPRSGDLSVYWYQQSLDQGLQFLIQYYNGEERAKGNILERFSAQQFPDLHSELNLSSLELGDSALYFCASTRELYQETQYFGPGTRLLVL.

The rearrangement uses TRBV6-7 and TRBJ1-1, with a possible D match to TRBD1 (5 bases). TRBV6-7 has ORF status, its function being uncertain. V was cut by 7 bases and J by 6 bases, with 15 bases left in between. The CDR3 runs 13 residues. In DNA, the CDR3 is TGTGCCAGCACCACTGTTGTGGGACCTGAAGCTTTCTTT. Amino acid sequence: CASTTVVGPEAFF.

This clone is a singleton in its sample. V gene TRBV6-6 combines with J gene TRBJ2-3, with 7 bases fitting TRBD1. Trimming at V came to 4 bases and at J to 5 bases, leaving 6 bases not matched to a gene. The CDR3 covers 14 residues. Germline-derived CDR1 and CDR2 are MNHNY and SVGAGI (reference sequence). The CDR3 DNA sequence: TGTGCCAGCAGTTCCCTTCGACAGGGAGATACGCAGTATTTT. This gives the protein CASSSLRQGDTQYF.

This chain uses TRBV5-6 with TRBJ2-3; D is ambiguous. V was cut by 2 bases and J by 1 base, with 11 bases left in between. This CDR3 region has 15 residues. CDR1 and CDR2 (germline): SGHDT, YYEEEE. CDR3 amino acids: CASSFNVIRTDTQYF. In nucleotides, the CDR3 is TGTGCCAGCAGCTTTAACGTCATCCGCACAGATACGCAGTATTTT.

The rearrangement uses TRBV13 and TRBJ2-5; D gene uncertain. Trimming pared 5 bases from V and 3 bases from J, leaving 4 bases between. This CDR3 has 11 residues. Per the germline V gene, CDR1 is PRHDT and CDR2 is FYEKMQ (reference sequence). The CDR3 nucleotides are TGTGCCAGCAGCCGAGAAGAGACCCAGTACTTC. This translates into CASSREETQYF.

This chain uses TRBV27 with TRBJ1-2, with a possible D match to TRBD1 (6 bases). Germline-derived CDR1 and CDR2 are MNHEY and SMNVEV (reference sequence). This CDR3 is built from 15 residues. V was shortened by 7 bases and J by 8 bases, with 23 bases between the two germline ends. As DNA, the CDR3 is TGTGCCAGCATGCCGATCGGGGGCGCGGGTTCGGGCTACACCTTC. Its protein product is CASMPIGGAGSGYTF.